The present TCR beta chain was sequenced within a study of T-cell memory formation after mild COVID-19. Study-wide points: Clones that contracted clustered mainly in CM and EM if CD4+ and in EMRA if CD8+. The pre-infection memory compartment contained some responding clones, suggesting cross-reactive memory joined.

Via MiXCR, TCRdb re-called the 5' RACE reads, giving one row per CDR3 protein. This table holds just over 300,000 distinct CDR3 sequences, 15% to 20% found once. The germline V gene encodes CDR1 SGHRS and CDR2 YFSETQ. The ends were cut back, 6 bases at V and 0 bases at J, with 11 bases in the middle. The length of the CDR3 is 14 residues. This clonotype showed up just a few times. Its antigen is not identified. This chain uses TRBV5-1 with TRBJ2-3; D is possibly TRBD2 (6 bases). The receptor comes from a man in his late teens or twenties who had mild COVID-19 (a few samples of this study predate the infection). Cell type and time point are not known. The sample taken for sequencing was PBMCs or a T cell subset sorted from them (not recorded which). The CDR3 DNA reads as TGCGCCAGCATGAGGAGGGGCAGCACAGATACGCAGTATTTT. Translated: CASMRRGSTDTQYF. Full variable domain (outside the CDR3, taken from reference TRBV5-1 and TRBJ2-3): KAGVTQTPRYLIKTRGQQVTLSCSPISGHRSVSWYQQTPGQGLQFLFEYFSETQRNKGNFPGRFSGRQFSNSRSEMNVSTLELGDSALYLCASMRRGSTDTQYFGPGTRLTVL.